The clone carrying this T cell receptor (beta chain) was counted ten times or more. TCRdb called the 5' RACE reads again in MiXCR, with one record for every CDR3 protein. The table lists around 530,000 distinct CDR3 sequences, about a sixth of them singletons. Germline loops: CDR1 DFQATT, CDR2 SNEGSKA (reference sequence). This CDR3 is 13 amino acids long. Trimming shortened V by 0 bases and J by 2 bases, and 8 bases separated the two germline ends. The data were obtained in a study of T cells after yellow fever vaccination. The V and J genes are TRBV20-1 and TRBJ2-7; D gene uncertain. The source was PBMCs, collected 5 days after the first yellow fever vaccination. This receptor was taken from a man younger than 35 who received the YFV17D yellow fever vaccine. The CDR3 loop reads CSARDRHTYEQYF. CDR3 sequence (DNA): TGCAGTGCTAGAGACAGGCATACCTACGAGCAGTACTTC.